This passage covers 19 T cell receptor beta chains from one sample sequenced in a study of blood T cell repertoires in COVID-19. Using immunoSEQ multiplex PCR, the repertoire was profiled, and TCRdb retains in-frame clones only, with some absent. The sample holds more than 120,000 clones, 84% seen once. The sequenced sample consisted of PBMCs or T cells enriched from blood (not recorded which). All receptors come from a middle-aged man in a cohort exposed to, infected with or recovered from COVID-19 (not recorded which).

This chain links TRBV27 with TRBJ1-2, with 8 bases matching TRBD1. The CDR3 runs 14 residues. J was trimmed by 4 bases and V by 5 bases; bases with no gene match: 6. Germline V gene data show CDR1 as MNHEY and CDR2 as SMNVEV (reference sequence). CDR3 nucleotide sequence: TGTGCCAGCAGTCCGCTCGGGACAGGCTATGGCTACACCTTC. Residues: CASSPLGTGYGYTF.

This chain links TRBV5-8 with TRBJ2-1; tentatively, D is TRBD2 (6 bases). Trimming shortened V by 0 bases and J by 7 bases, and 14 bases separated the two germline ends. The CDR3 consists of 15 residues. The V gene's germline CDR1 is SGHTS and CDR2 YDEGEE. CDR3 in DNA: TGTGCCAGCAGCTTGGGTCTAGCGAACCAAAATGAGCAGTTCTTC. Translation gives CASSLGLANQNEQFF. Full variable domain (rest looked up from reference TRBV5-8 and TRBJ2-1): EAGVTQSPTHLIKTRGQQATLRCSPISGHTSVYWYQQALGLGLQFLLWYDEGEERNRGNFPPRFSGRQFPNYSSELNVNALELEDSALYLCASSLGLANQNEQFFGPGTRLTVL.

The chain has TRBV5-5 and TRBJ1-1; possibly TRBD1 for D (5 bases). Germline-derived CDR1 and CDR2 are SGHKS and YYEKEE (reference sequence). Trimming stripped 3 bases from V and 6 bases from J, with 15 bases between. The CDR3 has 14 residues. Here the CDR3 reads CASSSVGLAAEAFF. The CDR3 DNA follows: TGTGCCAGCAGCTCGGTGGGGCTCGCGGCTGAAGCTTTCTTT. The full variable domain, with the rest looked up from reference TRBV5-5 and TRBJ1-1, is DAGVTQSPTHLIKTRGQQVTLRCSPISGHKSVSWYQQVLGQGPQFIFQYYEKEERGRGNFPDRFSARQFPNYSSELNVNALLLGDSALYLCASSSVGLAAEAFFGQGTRLTVV.

J is TRBJ2-3 and V is TRBV6-1; 8 bases fit TRBD1. This CDR3 is 14 amino acids long. Trimming took 1 base from V and 4 from J; bases not matched to a gene: 1. Germline V lookup: CDR1 MNHNS, CDR2 SASEGT. The CDR3 spells CASSEVTGADTQYF. Written as DNA, the CDR3 is TGTGCCAGCAGTGAAGTGACAGGGGCAGATACGCAGTATTTT.

The chain links TRBV19 to TRBJ1-6; 8 bases match TRBD1. The germline V gene has CDR1 LNHDA and CDR2 SQIVND (reference sequence). J lost 13 bases, V lost 9 bases, and 11 bases had no gene match. The CDR3 is 13 residues long. The CDR3 DNA follows: TGTGCCAGCCGCACAGGGGGGAGCGGGCCCCTCCACTTT. Protein sequence: CASRTGGSGPLHF.

CDR3 protein: CSAPDWDEQYF. The CDR3 DNA sequence: TGCAGTGCGCCGGACTGGGACGAGCAGTACTTC. This chain joins TRBV20-1 and TRBJ2-7; possible D gene TRBD2, 5 bases. Germline V gene sequence: CDR1 DFQATT, CDR2 SNEGSKA (reference sequence). The CDR3 runs 11 residues. V lost 6 bases and J lost 5, with 11 bases in between.

The chain carries TRBV6-7 and TRBJ2-7; D gene unclear. TRBV6-7 qualifies as an ORF whose function is uncertain. Trimming took off 2 bases at V and 5 bases at J, with 13 bases between the two ends. The CDR3 sequence is 14 residues long. This chain's CDR3 is CASSYKAGIHEQYF. The CDR3 DNA reads as TGTGCCAGCAGTTACAAGGCAGGAATCCACGAGCAGTACTTC.

The chain combines TRBV18 with TRBJ2-1; weak D call: TRBD2 (6 bases). The V end lost 0 bases, the J end lost 7 bases, and 7 bases lay between the germline ends. The CDR3 extends over 13 amino acids. The germline gives CDR1 KGHSH, CDR2 LQKENI. The CDR3 reads CASSPPGGNEQFF. For the CDR3, the DNA is TGTGCCAGCTCACCACCGGGGGGAAATGAGCAGTTCTTC.

V usage is TRBV5-1 and J usage is TRBJ1-2; 7 bases map to TRBD1. The V gene's germline CDR1 is SGHRS and CDR2 YFSETQ. This CDR3 is 14 amino acids long. The V segment lost 0 bases and the J segment 2 bases; nucleotides outside the gene matches: 1. CDR3 nucleotides: TGCGCCAGCAGCTTGGGGGACAGCAACTATGGCTACACCTTC. This codes for CASSLGDSNYGYTF.

This clone was seen once. V gene TRBV7-8 combines with J gene TRBJ2-2; 10 positions match TRBD2. V was pared by 5 bases and J by 4 bases, with 4 bases of the junction left unmatched. CDR3 size: 15 residues. Germline V gene sequence: CDR1 SGHVS, CDR2 FQNEAQ. The CDR3 sequence: CASSQAGGATGELFF. CDR3 bases: TGTGCCAGCAGCCAAGCGGGAGGGGCCACCGGGGAGCTGTTTTTT.

V and J are TRBV11-2 and TRBJ1-2; D is unresolved. This CDR3 has 15 residues. The V gene lost 1 base and the J gene lost 8 bases, with 17 bases spanning the gap. Looked up from germline, CDR1 is SGHAT and CDR2 is FQNNGV. In DNA form, the CDR3 reads TGTGCCAGCAGCTTAGGCCCAAGACTGCCTGAAGGCTACACCTTC. Amino acids: CASSLGPRLPEGYTF.

The chain is built from TRBV27 and TRBJ1-3; a weak D match, TRBD1 (5 bases). CDR3 length equals 16 residues. With 5 bases removed from V and 4 bases from J, the gap between germline ends came to 18 bases. Germline assignment: CDR1 MNHEY and CDR2 SMNVEV (reference sequence). In DNA form, the CDR3 reads TGTGCCAGCAGTCCCCTGGGACTGACCCTCGGAAACACCATATATTTT. Translating it yields CASSPLGLTLGNTIYF.

This chain joins TRBV3-1 (or the pseudogene TRBV3-2) and TRBJ2-5; 8 nucleotides match TRBD1. Germline loops: CDR1 LGHDT, CDR2 YNNKEL (reference sequence). CDR3 size: 14 residues. The J segment lost 0 bases and the V segment lost 10 bases, leaving 7 bases of the junction unmatched. The CDR3 loop reads CAISQGAYQETQYF. The CDR3 DNA reads TGTGCCATATCCCAGGGGGCCTACCAAGAGACCCAGTACTTC.

The V gene is TRBV6-5, the J gene TRBJ1-2; D not resolved. Trimming pared 6 bases from V and 8 bases from J, leaving 10 bases between. CDR3 size: 11 residues. Germline V gives CDR1 MNHEY, CDR2 SVGAGI. The CDR3 DNA follows: TGTGCCAGCAGGGAGAAAGGAGGCTACACCTTC. It specifies CASREKGGYTF.

The count of this clone is one. The V and J genes are TRBV6-5 and TRBJ1-4; D is undetermined. Germline lookup yields CDR1 MNHEY and CDR2 SVGAGI. The CDR3 loop spans 15 amino acids. V lost 6 bases, J lost 0 bases, and 11 bases lay in between. CDR3 residues: CASREGKTTNEKLFF. For the CDR3, the DNA is TGTGCCAGCAGGGAGGGTAAAACAACTAATGAAAAACTGTTTTTT.

J is TRBJ2-1 and V is TRBV6-5, with 14 nucleotides matching TRBD2. This CDR3 is 14 amino acids long. V lost 4 bases to trimming and J lost 9 bases; unmatched junction nucleotides: 2. Germline V CDR1 and CDR2: MNHEY, SVGAGI. CDR3 loop: CASSSTSGRVEQFF. CDR3 in DNA: TGTGCCAGCAGTTCGACTAGCGGGAGGGTTGAGCAGTTCTTC.

This chain connects TRBV27 to TRBJ2-7; D is unresolved. CDR3 size: 11 residues. Per the germline V gene, CDR1 is MNHEY and CDR2 is SMNVEV (reference sequence). V shed 8 bases and J shed 7 bases, with 12 bases lying between them. The CDR3 DNA reads TGTGCCAGCGGAGAGAGATGGGAGCAGTACTTC. This translates into CASGERWEQYF.

This rearrangement joins TRBV6-5 to TRBJ2-5; 12 nucleotides line up with TRBD1. V lost 6 bases, J lost 1 base, and 3 bases stayed unmatched. The CDR3 spans 15 residues. Germline lookup yields CDR1 MNHEY and CDR2 SVGAGI. The CDR3 nucleotides read TGTGCCAGCAGCGGGACAGGGGGCTTCCAAGAGACCCAGTACTTC. Amino acid sequence: CASSGTGGFQETQYF.

CDR3 sequence: CATSLTPSSDEQFF. Written as DNA, the CDR3 is TGTGCCACCAGCCTAACCCCCTCTAGCGATGAGCAGTTCTTC. The V and J genes are TRBV15 and TRBJ2-1; D may be TRBD2 (6 bases). Trimming took 5 bases from V and 8 from J, leaving 16 bases between them. The germline CDR1 and CDR2 sequences are LNHNV and YYDKDF (reference sequence). The CDR3 is made up of 14 amino acids.